Shown below are 18 T cell receptor beta chains from a single sample sequenced in a study of PD-1 blockade in mismatch repair-deficient tumors. Assay: immunoSEQ multiplex PCR; the TCRdb copy retains only in-frame clones and omits some. The sample lists about 100,000 clones, over 75% seen once, with around 6.5% in the top ten. Here the sequenced sample was peripheral blood, taken about 36 weeks after starting pembrolizumab. The receptors stem from an adult with mismatch repair-deficient cancer.

The chain links TRBV7-3 to TRBJ1-5, with unresolved D. CDR1 and CDR2 from the germline V gene are SGHTA and FQGTGA. V gave up 5 bases and J gave up 3 bases, with 11 bases separating them. This CDR3 is 14 amino acids long. The CDR3 sequence is CASSPDGINQPQHF. The CDR3 region has the DNA TGTGCCAGCAGCCCCGACGGGATCAATCAGCCCCAGCATTTT.

This clone was seen only a few times. The chain joins TRBV6-1 to TRBJ2-7; the D is unclear. Between the trimmed V and J ends, which lost 4 bases and 4 bases, there was a span of 8 bases. Germline CDR1 reads MNHNS; CDR2 reads SASEGT. This CDR3 contains 12 residues. CDR3 coding DNA: TGTGCCAGCAGTGTTCCAAATTACGAGCAGTACTTC. Protein: CASSVPNYEQYF.

The V and J genes are TRBV9 and TRBJ2-2; D uncertain. Germline V lookup: CDR1 SGDLS, CDR2 YYNGEE. There are 16 residues in the CDR3. The ends were cut back, 0 bases at V and 1 base at J, with 10 bases in the middle. This CDR3 is CASSVVPGGNTGELFF. The CDR3 bases are TGTGCCAGCAGCGTAGTGCCAGGTGGGAACACCGGGGAGCTGTTTTTT.

The V call is TRBV19, the J call TRBJ2-5; 11 bases fit TRBD2. Per the germline V gene, CDR1 is LNHDA and CDR2 is SQIVND (reference sequence). The CDR3 is 14 amino acids. V gave up 8 bases and J gave up 1 base; unmatched junction bases: 3. The CDR3 nucleotides are TGTGCCAGTGCTGGGACTAGCGGCCAAGAGACCCAGTACTTC. Its protein product is CASAGTSGQETQYF.

The chain has TRBV19 and TRBJ1-1, with a tentative D call TRBD1 (6 bases). CDR3 length equals 15 residues. Germline V lookup: CDR1 LNHDA, CDR2 SQIVND (reference sequence). Trimming removed 3 bases at V and 1 base at J, with 12 bases between. CDR3 sequence (DNA): TGTGCCAGTAGTATTCTAGACAGGCCGAACACTGAAGCTTTCTTT. Protein: CASSILDRPNTEAFF.

The chain joins TRBV7-9 to TRBJ2-2; D gene uncertain. Trimming stripped 0 bases from V and 4 bases from J, with 6 bases between. Germline assignment: CDR1 SEHNR and CDR2 FQNEAQ (reference sequence). The CDR3 runs to 14 residues. CDR3 in DNA: TGTGCCAGCAGCTTAGCTTACGTCACCGGGGAGCTGTTTTTT. It specifies CASSLAYVTGELFF.

The J gene is TRBJ1-1, the V gene TRBV11-3; D ambiguous. Germline-derived CDR1 and CDR2 are SGHNT and YENEEA. V lost 0 bases and J lost 4, with 3 bases in between. The CDR3 contains 12 residues. The CDR3 DNA sequence: TGTGCCAGCAGCTTAGATGTCACTGAAGCTTTCTTT. This sequence encodes CASSLDVTEAFF.

The chain couples TRBV30 to TRBJ2-2; the match to TRBD2 covers 14 bases. J was trimmed by 4 bases and V by 5 bases; bases with no gene match: 0. This CDR3 is 14 amino acids long. Germline V gene data show CDR1 as GTSNPN and CDR2 as SVGIG (reference sequence). The chain's CDR3 is CAWGTSGGTGELFF. In DNA, the CDR3 is TGTGCCTGGGGGACTAGCGGGGGCACCGGGGAGCTGTTTTTT.

In its sample, this clone was seen once. V gene TRBV5-1 combines with J gene TRBJ1-2; 7 bases align to TRBD1. The CDR3 length is 17 residues. Per germline, CDR1 SGHRS and CDR2 YFSETQ. Trimming took 0 bases from V and 0 from J; bases not matched to a gene: 8. CDR3 nucleotides: TGCGCCAGCAGCTTGGGAGGCAGGGGGGCAACTAACTATGGCTACACCTTC. Translating it yields CASSLGGRGATNYGYTF.

This chain uses TRBV5-5 with TRBJ2-7, with 9 bases lining up with TRBD1. Germline values: CDR1 SGHKS, CDR2 YYEKEE (reference sequence). V lost 2 bases, J lost 5 bases, and 5 bases stayed unmatched. The CDR3 loop spans 14 amino acids. CDR3 protein: CASSLTWTGDEQYF. The CDR3 DNA reads as TGTGCCAGCAGCTTAACCTGGACAGGGGACGAGCAGTACTTC.

V usage is TRBV9 and J usage is TRBJ1-1; D not resolved. This CDR3 comprises 14 residues. From germline, CDR1 is SGDLS and CDR2 YYNGEE. The V end lost 2 bases, the J end lost 4 bases, and 12 bases lay between the germline ends. DNA of the CDR3: TGTGCCAGCAGCGTTAAGGCAGGCGTCACTGAAGCTTTCTTT. It codes for CASSVKAGVTEAFF. Looking up the rest from reference TRBV9 and TRBJ1-1 gives the full variable domain: DSGVTQTPKHLITATGQRVTLRCSPRSGDLSVYWYQQSLDQGLQFLIQYYNGEERAKGNILERFSAQQFPDLHSELNLSSLELGDSALYFCASSVKAGVTEAFFGQGTRLTVV.

This chain connects TRBV6-5 to TRBJ2-1; 10 bases match TRBD2. Trimming cost V 5 bases and J 2 bases; bases outside gene matches: 3. CDR1 and CDR2 (germline): MNHEY, SVGAGI. This CDR3 is built from 15 residues. CDR3 sequence (DNA): TGTGCCAGCAGTCCTGGGACTAGCGCCTACAATGAGCAGTTCTTC. This gives the protein CASSPGTSAYNEQFF.

V usage is TRBV5-1 and J usage is TRBJ1-5; TRBD1 agrees at 8 bases. Germline V gives CDR1 SGHRS, CDR2 YFSETQ. This CDR3 has 15 amino acids. Trimming removed 2 bases from V and 7 bases from J; junction bases left unmatched: 8. The CDR3 reads CASSFWTGPKQPQHF. DNA of the CDR3: TGCGCCAGCAGCTTCTGGACAGGGCCGAAGCAGCCCCAGCATTTT. The full variable domain, completed using reference TRBV5-1 and TRBJ1-5, is KAGVTQTPRYLIKTRGQQVTLSCSPISGHRSVSWYQQTPGQGLQFLFEYFSETQRNKGNFPGRFSGRQFSNSRSEMNVSTLELGDSALYLCASSFWTGPKQPQHFGDGTRLSIL.

Of note for this clone: Other DNA sequences in the sample encode the same CDR3. The gene calls are TRBV11-3 and TRBJ2-1, with 10 bases lining up with TRBD2. Germline V gene data show CDR1 as SGHNT and CDR2 as YENEEA. V was clipped by 3 bases and J by 3 bases; unmatched bases: 2. This CDR3 spans 15 amino acids. CDR3 coding DNA: TGTGCCAGCAGCTTCCTAGCGGGGGACTACAATGAGCAGTTCTTC. Residues: CASSFLAGDYNEQFF.

The V gene is TRBV27, the J gene TRBJ2-2; 10 nucleotides line up with TRBD2. CDR1 is MNHEY and CDR2 is SMNVEV in the germline V gene (reference sequence). The V segment lost 7 bases and the J segment 7 bases; nucleotides outside the gene matches: 9. The CDR3 contains 15 residues. The CDR3 DNA reads TGTGCCAGCACTGGACTAGCGGAGGCCGACGGGGAGCTGTTTTTT. It encodes CASTGLAEADGELFF.

The chain is built from TRBV30 and TRBJ1-1; D is undetermined. This CDR3 is 15 amino acids long. Germline CDR1 GTSNPN, CDR2 SVGIG (reference sequence). Trimming removed 1 base at V and 2 bases at J, with 14 bases between. CDR3: CAWSGQRSINTEAFF. CDR3 nucleotides: TGTGCCTGGAGTGGCCAGAGATCCATAAACACTGAAGCTTTCTTT.

J is TRBJ1-5 and V is TRBV7-9, with D possibly matching TRBD1 (6 bases). The germline CDR1 and CDR2 sequences are SEHNR and FQNEAQ (reference sequence). Trimming took off 1 base at V and 0 bases at J, with 13 bases between the two ends. This CDR3 spans 17 amino acids. CDR3 amino acids: CASSLVTGINSNQPQHF. The CDR3, as DNA: TGTGCCAGCAGCTTAGTGACAGGTATCAATAGCAATCAGCCCCAGCATTTT.

This chain connects TRBV11-3 to TRBJ1-2, with D perhaps matching TRBD1 (5 bases). V was trimmed by 4 bases and J by 3 bases, leaving 15 bases between them. CDR3 size: 15 residues. Per germline, CDR1 SGHNT and CDR2 YENEEA. CDR3: CASSSTGLSDYGYTF. The CDR3 DNA reads as TGTGCCAGCAGCTCAACAGGACTTAGTGACTATGGCTACACCTTC.